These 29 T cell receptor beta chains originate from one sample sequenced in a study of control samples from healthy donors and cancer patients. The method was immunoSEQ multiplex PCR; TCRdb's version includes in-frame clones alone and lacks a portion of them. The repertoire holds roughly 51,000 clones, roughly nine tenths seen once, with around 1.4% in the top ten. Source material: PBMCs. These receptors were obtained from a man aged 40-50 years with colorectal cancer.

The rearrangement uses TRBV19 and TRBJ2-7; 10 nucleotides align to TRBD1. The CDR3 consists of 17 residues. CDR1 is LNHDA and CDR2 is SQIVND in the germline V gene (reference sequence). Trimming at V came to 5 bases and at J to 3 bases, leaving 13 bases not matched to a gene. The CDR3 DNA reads TGTGCCAGTAGTGCCGGTCCCTGGACAGGGGGGATCTACGAGCAGTACTTC. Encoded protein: CASSAGPWTGGIYEQYF.

The chain's CDR3 is CASSKGQSYEQYF. DNA of the CDR3: TGTGCCAGCTCAAAAGGACAGTCCTACGAGCAGTACTTC. The rearrangement uses TRBV18 and TRBJ2-7, with a weak D call TRBD1 (6 bases). The germline V gene encodes CDR1 KGHSH and CDR2 LQKENI. V gave up 5 bases and J gave up 1 base, with 9 bases separating them. The CDR3 runs to 13 residues.

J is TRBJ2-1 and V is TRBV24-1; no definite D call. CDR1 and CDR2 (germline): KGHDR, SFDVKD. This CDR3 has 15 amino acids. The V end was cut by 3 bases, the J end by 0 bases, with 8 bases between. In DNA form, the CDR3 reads TGTGCCACCAGTGATCGAGGTAGCTCCTACAATGAGCAGTTCTTC. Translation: CATSDRGSSYNEQFF.

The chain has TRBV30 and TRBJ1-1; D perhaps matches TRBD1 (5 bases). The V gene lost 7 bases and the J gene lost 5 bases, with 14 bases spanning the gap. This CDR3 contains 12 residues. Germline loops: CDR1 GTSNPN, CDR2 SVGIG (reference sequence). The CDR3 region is CALDIRRTEAFF. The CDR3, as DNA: TGTGCCTTGGACATCCGAAGGACTGAAGCTTTCTTT.

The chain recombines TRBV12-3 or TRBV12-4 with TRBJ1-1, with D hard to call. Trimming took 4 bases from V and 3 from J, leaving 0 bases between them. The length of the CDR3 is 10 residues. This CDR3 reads CASSYTEAFF. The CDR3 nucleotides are TGTGCCAGCAGTTACACTGAAGCTTTCTTT.

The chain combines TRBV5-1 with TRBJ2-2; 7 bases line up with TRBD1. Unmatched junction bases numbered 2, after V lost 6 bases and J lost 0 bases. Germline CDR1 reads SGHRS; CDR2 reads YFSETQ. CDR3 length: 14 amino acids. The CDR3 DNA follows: TGCGCCAGCAACCAGGGGGCGAACACCGGGGAGCTGTTTTTT. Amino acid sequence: CASNQGANTGELFF. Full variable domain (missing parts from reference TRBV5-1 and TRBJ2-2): KAGVTQTPRYLIKTRGQQVTLSCSPISGHRSVSWYQQTPGQGLQFLFEYFSETQRNKGNFPGRFSGRQFSNSRSEMNVSTLELGDSALYLCASNQGANTGELFFGEGSRLTVL.

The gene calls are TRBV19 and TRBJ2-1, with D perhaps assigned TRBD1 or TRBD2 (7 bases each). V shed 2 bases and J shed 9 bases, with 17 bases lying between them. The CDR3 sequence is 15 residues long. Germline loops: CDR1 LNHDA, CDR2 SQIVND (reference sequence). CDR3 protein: CASSIIWTRQGEQFF. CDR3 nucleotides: TGTGCCAGTAGTATAATATGGACTAGACAGGGTGAGCAGTTCTTC. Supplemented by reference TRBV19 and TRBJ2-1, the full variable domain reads DGGITQSPKYLFRKEGQNVTLSCEQNLNHDAMYWYRQDPGQGLRLIYYSQIVNDFQKGDIAEGYSVSREKKESFPLTVTSAQKNPTAFYLCASSIIWTRQGEQFFGPGTRLTVL.

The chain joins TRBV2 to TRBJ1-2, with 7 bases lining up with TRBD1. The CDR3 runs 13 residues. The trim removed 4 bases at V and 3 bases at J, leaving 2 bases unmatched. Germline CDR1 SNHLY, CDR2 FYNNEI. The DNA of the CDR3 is TGTGCCAGCAGTGCCGGACAGGACTATGGCTACACCTTC. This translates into CASSAGQDYGYTF.

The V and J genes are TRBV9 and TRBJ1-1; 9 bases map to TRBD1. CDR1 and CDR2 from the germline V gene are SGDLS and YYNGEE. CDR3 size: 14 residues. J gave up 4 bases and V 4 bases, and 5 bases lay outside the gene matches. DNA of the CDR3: TGTGCCAGCAGCACTACAGGGGGCGGCACTGAAGCTTTCTTT. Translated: CASSTTGGGTEAFF.

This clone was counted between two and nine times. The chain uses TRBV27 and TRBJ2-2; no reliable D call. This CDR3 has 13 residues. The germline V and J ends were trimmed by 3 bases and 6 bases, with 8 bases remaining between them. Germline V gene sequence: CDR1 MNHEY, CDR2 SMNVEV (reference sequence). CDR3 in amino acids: CASSFGLSGELFF. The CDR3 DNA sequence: TGTGCCAGCAGTTTTGGGCTATCCGGGGAGCTGTTTTTT.

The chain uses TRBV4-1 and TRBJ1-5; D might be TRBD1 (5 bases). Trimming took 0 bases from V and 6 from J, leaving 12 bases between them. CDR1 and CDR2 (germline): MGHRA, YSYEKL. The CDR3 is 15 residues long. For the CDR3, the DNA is TGCGCCAGCAGCCAAGATCCTGGGGCTGGTCAGCCCCAGCATTTT. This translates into CASSQDPGAGQPQHF.

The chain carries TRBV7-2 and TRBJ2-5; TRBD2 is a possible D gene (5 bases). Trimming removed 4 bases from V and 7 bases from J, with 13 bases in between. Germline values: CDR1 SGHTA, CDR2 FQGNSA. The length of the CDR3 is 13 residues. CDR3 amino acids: CASSSGLFGTQYF. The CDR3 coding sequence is TGTGCCAGCAGCTCCGGACTCTTTGGGACCCAGTACTTC.

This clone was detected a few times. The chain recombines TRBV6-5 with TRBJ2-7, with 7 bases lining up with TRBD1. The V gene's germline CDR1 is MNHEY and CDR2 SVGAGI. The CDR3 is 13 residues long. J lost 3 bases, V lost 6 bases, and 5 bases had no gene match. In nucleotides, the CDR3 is TGTGCCAGCAGCTGGGACAGCGGCTACGAGCAGTACTTC. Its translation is CASSWDSGYEQYF.

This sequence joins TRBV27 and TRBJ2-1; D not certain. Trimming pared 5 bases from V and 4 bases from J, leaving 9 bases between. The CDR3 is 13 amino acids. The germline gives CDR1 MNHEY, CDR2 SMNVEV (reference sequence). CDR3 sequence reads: CASSPRTYNEQFF. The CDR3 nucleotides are TGTGCCAGCAGTCCCCGGACGTACAATGAGCAGTTCTTC.

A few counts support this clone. The CDR3 loop is CASSGRGGGIYNEQFF. The CDR3, as DNA: TGTGCCAGCAGCGGCCGAGGGGGGGGAATCTACAATGAGCAGTTCTTC. The chain joins TRBV11-2 to TRBJ2-1; TRBD2 is a possible D gene (7 bases). The CDR3 extends over 16 amino acids. The germline V and J ends were trimmed by 5 bases and 3 bases, with 17 bases remaining between them. Germline V gives CDR1 SGHAT, CDR2 FQNNGV. The entire variable domain, with the rest obtained from reference TRBV11-2 and TRBJ2-1, is as follows: EAGVAQSPRYKIIEKRQSVAFWCNPISGHATLYWYQQILGQGPKLLIQFQNNGVVDDSQLPKDRFSAERLKGVDSTLKIQPAKLEDSAVYLCASSGRGGGIYNEQFFGPGTRLTVL.

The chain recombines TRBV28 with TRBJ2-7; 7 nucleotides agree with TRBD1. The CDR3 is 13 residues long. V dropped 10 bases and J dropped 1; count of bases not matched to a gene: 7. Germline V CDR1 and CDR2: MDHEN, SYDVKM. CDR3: CATSEGQSYEQYF. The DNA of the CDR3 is TGTGCCACCTCAGAGGGACAGTCCTACGAGCAGTACTTC.

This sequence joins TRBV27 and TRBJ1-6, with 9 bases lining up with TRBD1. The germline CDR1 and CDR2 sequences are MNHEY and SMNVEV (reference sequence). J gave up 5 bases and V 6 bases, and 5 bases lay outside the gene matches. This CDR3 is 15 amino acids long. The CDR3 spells CASRWGTGHNSPLHF. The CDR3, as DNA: TGTGCCAGCAGGTGGGGGACAGGGCATAATTCACCCCTCCACTTT.

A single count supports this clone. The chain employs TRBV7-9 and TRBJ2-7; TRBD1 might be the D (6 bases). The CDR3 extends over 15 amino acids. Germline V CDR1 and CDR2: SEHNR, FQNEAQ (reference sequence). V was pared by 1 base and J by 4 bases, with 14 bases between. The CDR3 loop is CASSLDRDPGYEQYF. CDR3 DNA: TGTGCCAGCAGCTTAGACAGGGACCCTGGGTACGAGCAGTACTTC.

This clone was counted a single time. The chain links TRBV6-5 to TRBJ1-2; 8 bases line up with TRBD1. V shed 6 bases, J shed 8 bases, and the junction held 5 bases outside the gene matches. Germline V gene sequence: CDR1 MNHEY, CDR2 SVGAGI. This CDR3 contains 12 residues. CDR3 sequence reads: CASSDRGGGYTF. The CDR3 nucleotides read TGTGCCAGCAGCGACAGGGGCGGCGGCTACACCTTC.

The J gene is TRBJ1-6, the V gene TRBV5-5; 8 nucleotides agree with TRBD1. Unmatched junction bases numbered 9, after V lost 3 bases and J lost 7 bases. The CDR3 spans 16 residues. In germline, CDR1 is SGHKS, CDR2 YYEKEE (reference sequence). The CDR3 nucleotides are TGTGCCAGCAGCTCATCAGGGGGCTCGCTGAATTCACCCCTCCACTTT. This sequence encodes CASSSSGGSLNSPLHF.

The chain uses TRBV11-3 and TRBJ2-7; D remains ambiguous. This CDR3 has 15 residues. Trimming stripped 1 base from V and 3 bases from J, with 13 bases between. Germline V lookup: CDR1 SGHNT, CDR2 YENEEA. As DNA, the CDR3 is TGTGCCAGCAGCTTAGGTCTTGGCCAAGGCTACGAGCAGTACTTC. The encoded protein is CASSLGLGQGYEQYF.

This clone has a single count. The CDR3: CASSLGTKHYEQYF. CDR3 nucleotide sequence: TGTGCCAGCAGTTTAGGGACAAAACACTACGAGCAGTACTTC. The rearrangement joins TRBV27 to TRBJ2-7; D might be TRBD1 (6 bases). V lost 2 bases and J 3 bases, leaving 11 bases between the germline ends. The CDR3 extends over 14 amino acids. CDR1 and CDR2 from the germline V gene are MNHEY and SMNVEV (reference sequence).

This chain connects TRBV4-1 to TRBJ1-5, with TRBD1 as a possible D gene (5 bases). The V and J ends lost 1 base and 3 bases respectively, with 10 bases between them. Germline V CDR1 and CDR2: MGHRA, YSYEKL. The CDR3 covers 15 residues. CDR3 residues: CASSQVGTANQPQHF. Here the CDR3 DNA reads TGCGCCAGCAGCCAAGTCGGGACCGCCAATCAGCCCCAGCATTTT.

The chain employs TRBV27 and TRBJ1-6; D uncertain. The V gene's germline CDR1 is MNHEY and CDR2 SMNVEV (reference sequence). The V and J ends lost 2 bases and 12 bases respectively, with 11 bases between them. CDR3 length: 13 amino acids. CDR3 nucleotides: TGTGCCAGCAGTTTAAACCGACCAGAACCCCTCCACTTT. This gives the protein CASSLNRPEPLHF.

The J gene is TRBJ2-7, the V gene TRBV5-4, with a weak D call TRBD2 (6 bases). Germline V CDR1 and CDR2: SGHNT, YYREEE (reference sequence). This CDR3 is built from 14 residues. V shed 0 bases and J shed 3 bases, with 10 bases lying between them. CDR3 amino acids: CASSLGGERYEQYF. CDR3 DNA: TGTGCCAGCAGCTTGGGGGGGGAACGCTACGAGCAGTACTTC.

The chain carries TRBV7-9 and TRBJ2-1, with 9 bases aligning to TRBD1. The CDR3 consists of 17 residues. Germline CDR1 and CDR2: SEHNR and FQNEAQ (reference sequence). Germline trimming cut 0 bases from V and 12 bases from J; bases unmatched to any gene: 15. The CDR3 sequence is CASSLAAGTGLLEGQFF. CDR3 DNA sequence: TGTGCCAGCAGCTTAGCGGCCGGGACAGGGTTGTTGGAAGGGCAGTTCTTC.

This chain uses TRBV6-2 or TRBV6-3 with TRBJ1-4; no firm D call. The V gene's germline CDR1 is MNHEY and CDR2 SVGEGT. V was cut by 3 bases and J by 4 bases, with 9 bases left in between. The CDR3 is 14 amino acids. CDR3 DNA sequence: TGTGCCAGCAGTTATGACCGACGTAATGAAAAACTGTTTTTT. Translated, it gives CASSYDRRNEKLFF.

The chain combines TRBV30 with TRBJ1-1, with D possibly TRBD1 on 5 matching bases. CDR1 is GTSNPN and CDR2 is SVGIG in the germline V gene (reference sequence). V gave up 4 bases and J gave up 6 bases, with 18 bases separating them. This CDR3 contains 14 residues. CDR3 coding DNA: TGTGCCTGGACTTGGGGGGGTGTAGTCTCTGAAGCTTTCTTT. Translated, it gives CAWTWGGVVSEAFF.

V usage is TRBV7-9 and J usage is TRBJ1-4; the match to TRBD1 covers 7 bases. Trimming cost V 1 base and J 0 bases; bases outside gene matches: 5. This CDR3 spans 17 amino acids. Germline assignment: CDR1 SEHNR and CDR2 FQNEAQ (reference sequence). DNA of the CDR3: TGTGCCAGCAGCTTAGACGGACAGGAGGCAACTAATGAAAAACTGTTTTTT. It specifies CASSLDGQEATNEKLFF.